The rows below give T cell receptor beta chains drawn from one sample of a study of T cell responses to AZD1222 COVID-19 vaccine. The assay was immunoSEQ multiplex PCR, and TCRdb's table has in-frame clones only and misses some. The sample records 150,000 to 200,000 clones, approximately 94% being singletons. The sequenced sample was peripheral blood, obtained 28 days after the second AZD1222 dose. All receptors come from an adult who received the AZD1222 COVID-19 vaccine. CDR3s include the opening cysteine and the closing phenylalanine or tryptophan. A D gene is named only where the DNA matches it firmly. Only part of the rows carry a size: once, few, many, or a class if the clone is expanded.

cdr3_aa: CASSQGSLAGVMEAKNIQYF; cdr3_nt: TGCGCCAGCAGCCAAGGATCCCTAGCGGGGGTAATGGAGGCCAAAAACATTCAGTACTTC; j_call: TRBJ2-4; d_call: TRBD2; clone_size: .; v_call: TRBV4-1
cdr3_aa: CASSQCLPRARNTGELFF; cdr3_nt: TGCGCCAGCAGTCAATGCCTCCCCCGGGCCCGGAACACCGGGGAGCTGTTTTTT; j_call: TRBJ2-2; d_call: .; clone_size: .; v_call: TRBV23-1
cdr3_aa: CSARKLEQFF; cdr3_nt: TGCAGTGCTAGGAAGCTTGAGCAGTTCTTC; j_call: TRBJ2-1; d_call: .; clone_size: .; v_call: TRBV20-1
cdr3_aa: CASSQEKNGLAGGPVGELFF; cdr3_nt: TGTGCCAGCAGCCAAGAAAAAAACGGACTAGCGGGAGGGCCGGTCGGGGAGCTGTTTTTT; j_call: TRBJ2-2; d_call: TRBD2; clone_size: .; v_call: TRBV4-2
cdr3_aa: CASSQESGRIPYNEQFF; cdr3_nt: TGTGCCAGCAGCCAAGAATCCGGGAGAATCCCCTACAATGAGCAGTTCTTC; j_call: TRBJ2-1; d_call: .; clone_size: .; v_call: TRBV3-1/TRBV3-2
cdr3_aa: CASSQDSGEQYF; cdr3_nt: TGTGCCAGCAGCCAAGACTCAGGCGAGCAGTACTTC; j_call: TRBJ2-7; d_call: .; clone_size: .; v_call: TRBV3-1/TRBV3-2
cdr3_aa: CASSVVTGPQETQYF; cdr3_nt: TGTGCCAGCAGCGTAGTGACAGGGCCCCAAGAGACCCAGTACTTC; j_call: TRBJ2-5; d_call: TRBD1; clone_size: .; v_call: TRBV9
cdr3_aa: CASSYSSGRENSPLHF; cdr3_nt: TGTGCCAGCAGTTACTCGAGCGGCAGGGAGAATTCACCCCTCCACTTT; j_call: TRBJ1-6; d_call: .; clone_size: .; v_call: TRBV6-5
cdr3_aa: CASSLVVGRGEQYF; cdr3_nt: TGTGCCAGCAGCCTTGTTGTCGGGAGGGGCGAGCAGTACTTC; j_call: TRBJ2-7; d_call: TRBD2; clone_size: .; v_call: TRBV7-9
cdr3_aa: CASRKQGWNTEAFF; cdr3_nt: TGTGCCAGCAGGAAGCAGGGGTGGAACACTGAAGCTTTCTTT; j_call: TRBJ1-1; d_call: .; clone_size: .; v_call: TRBV2
cdr3_aa: CASSERGVAGNTIYF; cdr3_nt: TGTGCCAGCAGCGAAAGGGGAGTCGCTGGAAACACCATATATTTT; j_call: TRBJ1-3; d_call: .; clone_size: .; v_call: TRBV5-6
cdr3_aa: CATGRSGANVLTF; cdr3_nt: TGTGCCACCGGACGCTCTGGGGCCAACGTCCTGACTTTC; j_call: TRBJ2-6; d_call: .; clone_size: .; v_call: TRBV12-3/TRBV12-4
cdr3_aa: CASSLGLAGTEQFF; cdr3_nt: TGTGCCAGCAGCTTAGGTCTAGCGGGAACTGAGCAGTTCTTC; j_call: TRBJ2-1; d_call: TRBD2; clone_size: .; v_call: TRBV7-9
cdr3_aa: CASSLSTVPWSPLHF; cdr3_nt: TGTGCCAGCAGCCTATCAACAGTTCCCTGGTCACCCCTCCACTTT; j_call: TRBJ1-6; d_call: .; clone_size: .; v_call: TRBV9
cdr3_aa: CASSLLWIGTGYETQYF; cdr3_nt: TGCGCCAGCAGCTTGTTGTGGATCGGGACAGGGTATGAGACCCAGTACTTC; j_call: TRBJ2-5; d_call: TRBD1; clone_size: .; v_call: TRBV5-1
cdr3_aa: CASGVRLSAASYEQYF; cdr3_nt: TGTGCCAGCGGCGTAAGGCTTAGCGCAGCTTCCTACGAGCAGTACTTC; j_call: TRBJ2-7; d_call: .; clone_size: .; v_call: TRBV7-3
cdr3_aa: CASSIGMGNEKLFF; cdr3_nt: TGTGCCAGTAGTATAGGTATGGGAAACGAAAAACTGTTTTTT; j_call: TRBJ1-4; d_call: .; clone_size: .; v_call: TRBV19
cdr3_aa: CSASRTSGLYNEQFF; cdr3_nt: TGCAGTGCTAGTAGGACTAGCGGACTCTACAATGAGCAGTTCTTC; j_call: TRBJ2-1; d_call: TRBD2; clone_size: few; v_call: TRBV20-1
cdr3_aa: CASSGGGITAGELFF; cdr3_nt: TGTGCCAGCAGCGGTGGCGGGATAACAGCCGGGGAGCTGTTTTTT; j_call: TRBJ2-2; d_call: .; clone_size: .; v_call: TRBV9
cdr3_aa: CASSLGPATYEQYF; cdr3_nt: TGTGCCAGCAGCTTAGGCCCAGCCACCTACGAGCAGTACTTC; j_call: TRBJ2-7; d_call: .; clone_size: .; v_call: TRBV7-9
cdr3_aa: CASSLGGTRENEQFF; cdr3_nt: TGTGCCAGCAGCTTAGGGGGGACCAGGGAAAATGAGCAGTTCTTC; j_call: TRBJ2-1; d_call: .; clone_size: .; v_call: TRBV11-3
cdr3_aa: CASSPPLDRGLGYRAFF; cdr3_nt: TGTGCCAGCAGTCCCCCACTGGACAGGGGGCTGGGTTATCGAGCTTTCTTT; j_call: TRBJ1-1; d_call: TRBD1; clone_size: .; v_call: TRBV28
cdr3_aa: CASSLTGGAEPQHF; cdr3_nt: TGCGCCAGCAGCCTCACGGGGGGCGCGGAGCCCCAGCATTTT; j_call: TRBJ1-5; d_call: .; clone_size: .; v_call: TRBV4-3
cdr3_aa: CASSLGGDGYTF; cdr3_nt: TGTGCCAGCAGCTTGGGTGGAGATGGCTACACCTTC; j_call: TRBJ1-2; d_call: .; clone_size: .; v_call: TRBV7-9
cdr3_aa: CASSRQVNTDTQYF; cdr3_nt: TGTGCCAGCAGTCGACAGGTCAACACAGATACGCAGTATTTT; j_call: TRBJ2-3; d_call: .; clone_size: .; v_call: TRBV7-9
cdr3_aa: CASSQAVGSYEQFF; cdr3_nt: TGTGCCAGCAGCCAAGCGGTTGGGAGCTATGAGCAGTTCTTC; j_call: TRBJ2-1; d_call: .; clone_size: .; v_call: TRBV4-2
cdr3_aa: CASSLEGGKIRGTQYF; cdr3_nt: TGTGCCAGCAGCTTAGAAGGGGGCAAGATCCGGGGTACGCAGTATTTT; j_call: TRBJ2-3; d_call: TRBD1; clone_size: .; v_call: TRBV7-6
cdr3_aa: CASSFDRTYTGELFF; cdr3_nt: TGCGCCAGCAGCTTCGACAGGACATACACCGGGGAGCTGTTTTTT; j_call: TRBJ2-2; d_call: .; clone_size: .; v_call: TRBV5-1
cdr3_aa: CASSAPEAPSGNTIYF; cdr3_nt: TGTGCCAGCAGTGCCCCGGAGGCCCCCTCTGGAAACACCATATATTTT; j_call: TRBJ1-3; d_call: .; clone_size: .; v_call: TRBV6-1
cdr3_aa: CASSRWTANTEAFF; cdr3_nt: TGTGCCAGCAGCCGCTGGACGGCGAACACTGAAGCTTTCTTT; j_call: TRBJ1-1; d_call: .; clone_size: .; v_call: TRBV5-5
cdr3_aa: CASWGPPRSLHF; cdr3_nt: TGTGCCAGCTGGGGGCCTCCTCGGTCCCTCCACTTT; j_call: TRBJ1-6; d_call: .; clone_size: .; v_call: TRBV28
cdr3_aa: CSAAPLEQFF; cdr3_nt: TGCAGTGCTGCCCCCCTCGAGCAGTTCTTC; j_call: TRBJ2-1; d_call: .; clone_size: .; v_call: TRBV20-1
cdr3_aa: CASRTVRSYEQYF; cdr3_nt: TGTGCCAGCAGGACGGTACGATCCTACGAGCAGTACTTC; j_call: TRBJ2-7; d_call: .; clone_size: .; v_call: TRBV2
cdr3_aa: CASSRPPAPMGYF; cdr3_nt: TGTGCCAGCAGCCGGCCGCCAGCGCCCATGGGGTACTTC; j_call: TRBJ2-7; d_call: .; clone_size: .; v_call: TRBV7-2
cdr3_aa: CSVKPGPGDGYTF; cdr3_nt: TGCAGCGTAAAACCGGGGCCAGGGGATGGCTACACCTTC; j_call: TRBJ1-2; d_call: .; clone_size: .; v_call: TRBV29-1
cdr3_aa: CASSLAGGGVYEQYF; cdr3_nt: TGTGCCAGTAGTCTGGCGGGAGGAGGGGTCTACGAGCAGTACTTC; j_call: TRBJ2-7; d_call: TRBD2; clone_size: .; v_call: TRBV19
cdr3_aa: CASSEGLAGVDEQYF; cdr3_nt: TGTGCCAGCAGTGAAGGCCTAGCGGGAGTGGACGAGCAGTACTTC; j_call: TRBJ2-7; d_call: TRBD2; clone_size: .; v_call: TRBV2
cdr3_aa: CASSLAGGTVNSPLHF; cdr3_nt: TGTGCCAGCAGCTTAGCGGGGGGGACAGTTAATTCACCCCTCCACTTT; j_call: TRBJ1-6; d_call: TRBD1; clone_size: once; v_call: TRBV7-9
cdr3_aa: CASSLSGRSYEQYF; cdr3_nt: TGTGCCAGCTCACTTAGCGGGAGAAGCTACGAGCAGTACTTC; j_call: TRBJ2-7; d_call: TRBD2; clone_size: .; v_call: TRBV18
cdr3_aa: CASRGDVQPQHF; cdr3_nt: TGTGCCAGCAGGGGGGATGTTCAGCCCCAGCATTTT; j_call: TRBJ1-5; d_call: .; clone_size: .; v_call: TRBV28
cdr3_aa: CASSRTGPEAALDTEAFF; cdr3_nt: TGCGCCAGCAGCAGGACGGGACCTGAAGCGGCCTTAGACACTGAAGCTTTCTTT; j_call: TRBJ1-1; d_call: .; clone_size: .; v_call: TRBV5-1
cdr3_aa: CASRAGGSGHNEQFF; cdr3_nt: TGTGCCAGCAGGGCCGGGGGTAGCGGTCACAATGAGCAGTTCTTC; j_call: TRBJ2-1; d_call: .; clone_size: .; v_call: TRBV6-5
cdr3_aa: CASSQGWTGRHEQYF; cdr3_nt: TGTGCCAGCAGCCAAGGTTGGACAGGGCGACACGAGCAGTACTTC; j_call: TRBJ2-7; d_call: TRBD1; clone_size: .; v_call: TRBV14
cdr3_aa: CASSGGGGVYEQYF; cdr3_nt: TGTGCCAGCAGCGGAGGAGGGGGTGTATACGAGCAGTACTTC; j_call: TRBJ2-7; d_call: .; clone_size: .; v_call: TRBV9
cdr3_aa: CAWSVRESGEQFF; cdr3_nt: TGTGCCTGGAGTGTCAGGGAATCGGGTGAGCAGTTCTTC; j_call: TRBJ2-1; d_call: .; clone_size: .; v_call: TRBV30
cdr3_aa: CASSQGNFMGSNTEAFF; cdr3_nt: TGCGCCAGCAGCCAAGGGAATTTTATGGGGTCGAACACTGAAGCTTTCTTT; j_call: TRBJ1-1; d_call: .; clone_size: .; v_call: TRBV4-1
cdr3_aa: CASSAGLAGTYEQYF; cdr3_nt: TGTGCCAGTAGTGCGGGACTAGCGGGAACCTACGAGCAGTACTTC; j_call: TRBJ2-7; d_call: TRBD2; clone_size: .; v_call: TRBV19
cdr3_aa: CASSFPPGAPNQETQYF; cdr3_nt: TGTGCCAGCAGCTTTCCGCCGGGGGCCCCCAACCAAGAGACCCAGTACTTC; j_call: TRBJ2-5; d_call: .; clone_size: .; v_call: TRBV5-6
cdr3_aa: CASSRQVLGGEKLFF; cdr3_nt: TGTGCCAGTAGCAGACAGGTCCTAGGGGGTGAAAAACTGTTTTTT; j_call: TRBJ1-4; d_call: .; clone_size: once; v_call: TRBV19
cdr3_aa: CASSSNSGTGGVGYTF; cdr3_nt: TGTGCCAGCAGTTCGAACTCCGGGACAGGGGGCGTCGGCTACACCTTC; j_call: TRBJ1-2; d_call: TRBD1; clone_size: .; v_call: TRBV6-5
cdr3_aa: CASNFHPLGQPQHF; cdr3_nt: TGTGCCAGCAACTTCCACCCCTTGGGTCAGCCCCAGCATTTT; j_call: TRBJ1-5; d_call: .; clone_size: few; v_call: TRBV2
cdr3_aa: CASSLGGSLDEQYF; cdr3_nt: TGTGCCAGCAGCTTGGGAGGGAGTTTGGACGAGCAGTACTTC; j_call: TRBJ2-7; d_call: .; clone_size: .; v_call: TRBV5-5
cdr3_aa: CASSEYGRWRQGEQFF; cdr3_nt: TGTGCCAGCAGTGAATACGGACGGTGGAGGCAGGGTGAGCAGTTCTTC; j_call: TRBJ2-1; d_call: .; clone_size: .; v_call: TRBV25-1
cdr3_aa: CASTGSGNTIYF; cdr3_nt: TGTGCCAGCACGGGCTCTGGAAACACCATATATTTT; j_call: TRBJ1-3; d_call: .; clone_size: .; v_call: TRBV12-3/TRBV12-4
cdr3_aa: CASSSQGFGQYF; cdr3_nt: TGTGCCAGCAGTTCACAGGGTTTTGGGCAGTACTTC; j_call: TRBJ2-7; d_call: .; clone_size: .; v_call: TRBV12-3/TRBV12-4
cdr3_aa: CATSRDRGREKLFF; cdr3_nt: TGTGCCACCAGCCGGGACAGGGGGCGCGAAAAACTGTTTTTT; j_call: TRBJ1-4; d_call: TRBD1; clone_size: .; v_call: TRBV15
cdr3_aa: CASSLYQENTEAFF; cdr3_nt: TGTGCCAGCAGTTTATACCAGGAGAACACTGAAGCTTTCTTT; j_call: TRBJ1-1; d_call: .; clone_size: .; v_call: TRBV27
cdr3_aa: CASSLYPERQPNNEQFF; cdr3_nt: TGTGCCAGCAGTTTATACCCCGAACGACAGCCAAACAATGAGCAGTTCTTC; j_call: TRBJ2-1; d_call: .; clone_size: .; v_call: TRBV27